This T cell receptor (beta chain) originates from a study of shared clonotypes between healthy human individuals. Clones were read by immunoSEQ multiplex PCR, and TCRdb kept only the in-frame ones, dropping some. The table includes nearly 1,000,000 clones, 70% to 85% detected once. For this clone: Its antigen is undetermined.

The study separated CD4+ cells into CD45RA+ naive and CD45RA-negative memory subsets. The germline gives CDR1 SEHNR, CDR2 FQNEAQ (reference sequence). The V and J ends lost 1 base and 7 bases, in that order; junction bases with no gene match: 6. There are 14 residues in the CDR3. Study-wide results and limits: Relative to clonotypes present in all four donors, those not shared had lower generation probabilities.

The sequencing input was memory CD4+ T cells sorted from blood. Subset defined: CD45RA-negative fraction. The V and J genes are TRBV7-9 and TRBJ2-5; TRBD1 agrees at 7 bases. The clonotype was recovered from a young man in good health. CDR3 sequence (DNA): TGTGCCAGCAGCTTAGACAGGGGCTGGGGGACCCAGTACTTC. Protein sequence: CASSLDRGWGTQYF. Supplemented by reference TRBV7-9 and TRBJ2-5, the full variable domain reads DTGVSQNPRHKITKRGQNVTFRCDPISEHNRLYWYRQTLGQGPEFLTYFQNEAQLEKSRLLSDRFSAERPKGSFSTLEIQRTEQGDSAMYLCASSLDRGWGTQYFGPGTRLLVL.